This T cell receptor beta chain was identified during a study of cytomegalovirus exposure and HLA in healthy donors. Study outcomes and limitations: In the analysis, some V segments, TRBV6-2 and TRBV6-3 included, were excluded as indistinguishable.

The CDR3 length is 15 residues. The germline CDR1 and CDR2 sequences are SGHNT and YYREEE (reference sequence). Germline trimming cut 2 bases from V and 10 bases from J; bases unmatched to any gene: 9. This clone was seen only a few times. Antigen: not known. The PCR ran on 60 Vbeta and 13 Jbeta primers. The repertoire was sequenced with immunoSEQ multiplex PCR; TCRdb's copy has only in-frame clones and lacks some. The sample contains nearly 95,000 clones, less than 8% of which appear only once. This receptor was obtained from a man in his fifties or sixties in good health and CMV-seronegative. V usage is TRBV5-4 and J usage is TRBJ1-6; 7 bases map to TRBD1. The source material was PBMCs. Written as DNA, the CDR3 is TGTGCCAGCAGCTTCGGAACAGGGGAGGTCTCACCCCTCCACTTT. This encodes CASSFGTGEVSPLHF.